This T cell receptor beta chain was sequenced for a study of Ad26.COV2.S vaccination and SARS-CoV-2 variants. In the case of this clone: The antigen is not known.

General observations from the study: The TCR-based breadth and depth measures might underestimate overall T cell responses. Spike-specific TCR breadth was greater in vaccine than placebo recipients.

The germline V gene encodes CDR1 MNHEY and CDR2 SMNVEV (reference sequence). This CDR3 spans 15 amino acids. V lost 7 bases, J lost 4 bases, and 9 bases stayed unmatched. Treatment denoted: about 20 received Ad26.COV2.S at low or high dose, single or two shots; about 5 received placebo; per-sample allocation not given. All samples were drawn on day 63, counting from the first vaccine or placebo injection. Produced via immunoSEQ multiplex PCR; TCRdb's table is partial and in-frame only. Here the sample spans 300,000 to 350,000 clones, approximately 86% being singletons. This receptor was taken from a person between 18 and 59 years old who received the Ad26.COV2.S COVID-19 vaccine or a placebo. V is TRBV27 and J is TRBJ2-5; 10 bases fit TRBD2. The input for sequencing was peripheral blood, taken in a trial of Ad26.COV2.S vaccine versus placebo. CDR3 sequence (DNA): TGTGCCAGCACTGCTAGCGGGGGCCCCGGAGAGACCCAGTACTTC. Residues: CASTASGGPGETQYF.